Listed here is a single TCR beta chain. The antigen is not known. This record belongs to a study of Tregs in tolerant kidney transplant recipients. Study observations and caveats: Nucleotide sequences could not be compared across some patients' samples due to primer changes. The most relevant donor-specific Treg TCRbeta repertoire apparently came from expansion with activated donor B cells.

Thawed PBMCs were FACS-sorted into unstimulated CD4+CD25+CD127- regulatory T cells, CD4+CD25- non-regulatory cells, CD4 and CD8 cells. Repertoires were generated with immunoSEQ multiplex PCR, while TCRdb's copy carries only in-frame clones and drops some. Listed are 50,000 or so clones; about 0.83% falls within the top ten. Sequenced here: CD4+ T cells from blood, sampled before the transplant. This TCR derives from a human donor who received a combined kidney and bone marrow transplant.

CDR3 DNA (partial): TGTGCCAGCTCACCACCGGGGGGACTGAACACTGAA. Translation gives CASSPPGGLNTE. The whole CDR3 reads CASSPPGGLNTEAFF. This chain links TRBV18 with TRBJ1-1, with D possibly TRBD1 on 5 matching bases. The read comes to an end 3 residues before the CDR3 does, leaving the germline J gene to fill in the end. CDR1 KGHSH and CDR2 LQKENI come from the germline V gene. The CDR3 consists of 15 residues. The V end was cut by 0 bases, the J end by 0 bases, with 8 bases between.